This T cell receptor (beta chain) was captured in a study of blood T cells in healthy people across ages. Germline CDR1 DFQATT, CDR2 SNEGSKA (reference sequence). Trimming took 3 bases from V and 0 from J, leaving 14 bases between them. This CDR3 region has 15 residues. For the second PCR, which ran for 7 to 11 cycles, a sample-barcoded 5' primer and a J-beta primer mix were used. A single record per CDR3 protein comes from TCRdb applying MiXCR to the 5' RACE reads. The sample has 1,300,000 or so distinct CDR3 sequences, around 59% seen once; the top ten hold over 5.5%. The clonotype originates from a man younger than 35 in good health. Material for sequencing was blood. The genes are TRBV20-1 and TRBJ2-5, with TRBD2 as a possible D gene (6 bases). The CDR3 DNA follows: TGCAGTGCTAGTCCCCAGCGGGTGTACCAAGAGACCCAGTACTTC. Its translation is CSASPQRVYQETQYF.